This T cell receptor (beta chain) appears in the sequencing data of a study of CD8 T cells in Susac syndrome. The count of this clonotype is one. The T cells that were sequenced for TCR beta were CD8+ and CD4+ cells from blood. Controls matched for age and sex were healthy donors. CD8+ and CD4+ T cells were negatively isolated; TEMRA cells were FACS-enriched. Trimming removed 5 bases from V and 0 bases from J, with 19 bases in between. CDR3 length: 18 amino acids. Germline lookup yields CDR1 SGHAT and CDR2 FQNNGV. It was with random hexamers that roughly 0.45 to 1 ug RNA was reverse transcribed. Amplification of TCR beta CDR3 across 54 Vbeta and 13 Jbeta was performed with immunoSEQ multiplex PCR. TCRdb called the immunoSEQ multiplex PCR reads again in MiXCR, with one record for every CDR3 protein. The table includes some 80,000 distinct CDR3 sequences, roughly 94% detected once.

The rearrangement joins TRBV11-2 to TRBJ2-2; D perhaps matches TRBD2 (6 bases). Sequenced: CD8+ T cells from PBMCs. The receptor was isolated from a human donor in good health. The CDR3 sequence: CASSPDVFRGANTGELFF. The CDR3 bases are TGTGCCAGCAGCCCAGACGTTTTTCGCGGGGCGAACACCGGGGAGCTGTTTTTT.